This T cell receptor beta chain comes out of a study of cytotoxic CD8 clonotypes in ibrutinib-treated CLL. Targeted sequencing depth ranged from 1 in 200,000 to 1 in 1 million T cells. Some clones are missing from TCRdb's copy, which holds only in-frame ones; the method was immunoSEQ multiplex PCR. The repertoire holds some 200,000 clones, with around 75% as singletons. V lost 0 bases to trimming and J lost 2 bases, with 11 bases between them. CDR3 length: 16 amino acids. Germline CDR1 reads SGHTA; CDR2 reads FQGNSA. To note about this clone: Antigen unknown.

Broader study findings: Shared public clonotypes were rare, and on treatment they either got smaller or stayed the same.

This clonotype was sampled from a human donor with chronic lymphocytic leukemia. The chain links TRBV7-2 to TRBJ1-3, with D tentatively TRBD1 (6 bases). The sequencing here drew on PBMCs, taken after 12 months of ibrutinib treatment. For the CDR3, the DNA is TGTGCCAGCAGCTTAGCTCAGGGGATCGCTGGAAACACCATATATTTT. It specifies CASSLAQGIAGNTIYF.